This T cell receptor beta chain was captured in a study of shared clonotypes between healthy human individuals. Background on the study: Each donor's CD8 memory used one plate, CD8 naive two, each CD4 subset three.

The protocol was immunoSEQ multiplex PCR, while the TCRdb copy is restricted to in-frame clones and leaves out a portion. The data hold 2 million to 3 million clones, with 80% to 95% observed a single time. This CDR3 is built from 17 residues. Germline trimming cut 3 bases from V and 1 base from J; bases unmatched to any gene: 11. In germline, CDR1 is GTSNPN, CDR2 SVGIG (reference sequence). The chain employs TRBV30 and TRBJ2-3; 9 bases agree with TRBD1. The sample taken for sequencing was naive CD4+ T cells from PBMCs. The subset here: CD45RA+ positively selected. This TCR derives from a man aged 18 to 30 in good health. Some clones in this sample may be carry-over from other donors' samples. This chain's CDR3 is CAWSQLGTGPRTDTQYF. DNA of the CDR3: TGTGCCTGGAGCCAACTAGGGACAGGGCCTCGCACAGATACGCAGTATTTT.